The 2 T cell receptor beta chains reported below all come from one sample, sequenced in a study of blood T cell repertoires in COVID-19. Method: immunoSEQ multiplex PCR; TCRdb's copy keeps in-frame clones and lacks some. The sample has over 65,000 clones, around 82% seen once. Sequenced material: peripheral blood. These TCRs come from an older man with active COVID-19.

The V gene is TRBV18, the J gene TRBJ2-3; 12 bases agree with TRBD2. Unmatched junction bases numbered 1, after V lost 3 bases and J lost 0 bases. The CDR3 consists of 16 residues. CDR1 is KGHSH and CDR2 is LQKENI in the germline V gene. CDR3 loop: CASSPGLAGSTDTQYF. The CDR3 DNA reads as TGTGCCAGCTCACCCGGACTAGCGGGGAGCACAGATACGCAGTATTTT.

This chain links TRBV29-1 with TRBJ1-2, with TRBD1 matching 10 bases. From germline, CDR1 is SQVTM and CDR2 ANQGSEA. The CDR3 has 14 residues. The trim removed 0 bases at V and 8 bases at J, leaving 6 bases unmatched. The chain's CDR3 is CSVEDRQGARGYTF. The CDR3 DNA follows: TGCAGCGTTGAAGATCGACAGGGGGCGCGGGGCTACACCTTC.